The rows below give T cell receptor beta chains drawn from one sample of a study of blood T cell repertoires in COVID-19. Sequenced by immunoSEQ multiplex PCR; TCRdb stores in-frame clones only, minus some. The repertoire includes 120,000 or so clones, roughly 91% of them detected once, and 3% to 3.5% sits in the top ten. Sequenced sample: peripheral blood. The receptors originated from a woman aged 50 to 65 with acute or convalescent COVID-19. Both conserved end residues are part of each CDR3. Each record gives: D gene, V gene, clone size, J gene, CDR3 protein, CDR3 DNA. A D gene is named only where the DNA matches it firmly. Rows give clone size only sometimes, using once, few, many, or a class for an expanded clone.

>NA|TRBV2|few|TRBJ2-1
CASSEAGNEQFF
TGTGCCAGCAGTGAGGCCGGGAATGAGCAGTTCTTC
>NA|TRBV5-1|NA|TRBJ1-1
CASSSAEPGSTEAFF
TGCGCCAGCAGCTCTGCTGAGCCCGGGAGCACTGAAGCTTTCTTT
>TRBD1|TRBV9|NA|TRBJ1-1
CASNRGGLNTEAFF
TGTGCCAGCAACAGGGGGGGTTTGAACACTGAAGCTTTCTTT
>TRBD1|TRBV11-2|NA|TRBJ1-4
CASSAGTGYEKLFF
TGTGCCAGCAGCGCCGGGACAGGGTATGAAAAACTGTTTTTT
>NA|TRBV27|NA|TRBJ1-4
CASRPAGSNEKLFF
TGTGCCAGCAGACCGGCGGGGTCTAATGAAAAACTGTTTTTT
>NA|TRBV5-6|NA|TRBJ2-6
CASSPRIPSGANVLTF
TGTGCCAGCAGCCCGAGGATCCCCTCTGGGGCCAACGTCCTGACTTTC
>NA|TRBV19|few|TRBJ1-1
CASSGPREAGTEAFF
TGTGCCAGTAGTGGGCCCAGGGAAGCCGGCACTGAAGCTTTCTTT
>TRBD1|TRBV24-1|NA|TRBJ2-1
CATSDLGTANNEQFF
TGTGCCACCAGTGACCTCGGGACAGCCAACAATGAGCAGTTCTTC
>NA|TRBV5-3|NA|TRBJ2-1
CARSSDIEQFF
TGTGCCAGAAGCTCTGACATTGAGCAGTTCTTC
>TRBD1|TRBV5-1|NA|TRBJ1-1
CASSLGGTGASEAFF
TGCGCCAGCAGCTTGGGTGGGACAGGGGCTTCTGAAGCTTTCTTT
>NA|TRBV19|NA|TRBJ1-2
CASTQQYGYTF
TGTGCCAGTACCCAACAGTATGGCTACACCTTC
>NA|TRBV3-1/TRBV3-2|NA|TRBJ1-2
CASSFGGGDYGYTF
TGTGCCAGCAGCTTCGGGGGGGGAGACTATGGCTACACCTTC
>NA|TRBV2|NA|TRBJ2-7
CASAPGTTSSYEQYF
TGTGCCAGCGCACCGGGGACAACCTCCTCCTACGAGCAGTACTTC
>TRBD2|TRBV29-1|NA|TRBJ2-3
CSVVPSGRKGTDTQYF
TGCAGCGTTGTCCCTAGCGGGAGAAAGGGAACAGATACGCAGTATTTT
>NA|TRBV6-6|NA|TRBJ2-1
CASSVLGPEQFF
TGTGCCAGCAGTGTACTAGGGCCTGAGCAGTTCTTC
>NA|TRBV18|NA|TRBJ2-7
CASSPRGSLNEQYF
TGTGCCAGCTCACCAAGAGGGAGTCTCAACGAGCAGTACTTC
>NA|TRBV5-1|NA|TRBJ1-2
CASSPGQYGYTF
TGCGCCAGCAGCCCAGGACAGTACGGCTACACCTTC
>TRBD1|TRBV3-1/TRBV3-2|NA|TRBJ1-2
CASSQGQGRYGYTF
TGTGCCAGCAGCCAAGGACAGGGGAGGTATGGCTACACCTTC
>NA|TRBV28|NA|TRBJ1-1
CASSLGPQSTEAFF
TGTGCCAGCAGTTTAGGGCCACAGAGCACTGAAGCTTTCTTT
>NA|TRBV2|NA|TRBJ1-5
CASSPWRVGNQPQHF
TGTGCCAGCAGTCCTTGGAGGGTTGGCAATCAGCCCCAGCATTTT
>NA|TRBV6-4|NA|TRBJ1-1
CASRKDSGNTEAFF
TGTGCCAGCAGGAAGGACAGTGGGAACACTGAAGCTTTCTTT
>TRBD1|TRBV27|NA|TRBJ2-7
CASSLGVPGQISYEQYF
TGTGCCAGCAGCCTTGGGGTTCCGGGACAGATCTCCTACGAGCAGTACTTC
>NA|TRBV7-4|NA|TRBJ2-3
CASNYLRDTQYF
TGTGCCAGCAACTACCTTCGAGATACGCAGTATTTT
>TRBD1|TRBV19|NA|TRBJ2-2
CASSPGQGNTGELFF
TGTGCCAGTAGCCCGGGACAGGGAAACACCGGGGAGCTGTTTTTT
>NA|TRBV27|NA|TRBJ2-2
CASRPRGAQNGELFF
TGTGCCAGCAGACCCCGGGGGGCGCAGAACGGGGAGCTGTTTTTT
>NA|TRBV4-1|NA|TRBJ1-3
CASSQDWWDTSGNTIYF
TGCGCCAGCAGCCAAGATTGGTGGGACACTAGTGGAAACACCATATATTTT
>TRBD1|TRBV28|NA|TRBJ1-3
CASSQQGAENTIYF
TGTGCCAGCAGCCAACAGGGGGCTGAAAACACCATATATTTT
>NA|TRBV28|NA|TRBJ2-3
CASSFHGRTDTQYF
TGTGCCAGCAGTTTCCATGGGCGCACAGATACGCAGTATTTT
>NA|TRBV5-1|NA|TRBJ1-5
CASSLAGGEGQPQHF
TGCGCCAGCAGCTTGGCGGGGGGAGAGGGTCAGCCCCAGCATTTT
>NA|TRBV5-8|NA|TRBJ2-6
CASSLAPTGTGANVLTF
TGTGCCAGCAGCTTGGCCCCAACAGGGACTGGGGCCAACGTCCTGACTTTC
>NA|TRBV7-9|NA|TRBJ2-1
CASRPTDYNEQFF
TGTGCCAGCAGGCCGACAGACTACAATGAGCAGTTCTTC